Each of the 13 T cell receptor beta chains below was sequenced from the same sample in a study of blood T cell repertoires in COVID-19. Sequencing was performed with immunoSEQ multiplex PCR; in TCRdb, only in-frame clones are kept and a portion is missing. In the table there are 95,000 to 150,000 clones, 80% to 90% of which are singletons. The sequencing input was peripheral blood. The origin of the receptors is a woman aged 65 to 85 with acute or convalescent COVID-19.

This rearrangement joins TRBV28 to TRBJ1-5; 8 positions match TRBD1. V lost 6 bases to trimming and J lost 2 bases; unmatched junction nucleotides: 6. Germline CDR1 is MDHEN and CDR2 is SYDVKM. There are 15 residues in the CDR3. The CDR3 protein is CASRSGGAGNQPQHF. The DNA of the CDR3 is TGTGCCAGCAGGTCAGGGGGCGCCGGCAATCAGCCCCAGCATTTT.

This rearrangement joins TRBV7-2 to TRBJ2-2; maybe TRBD1 (6 bases). The ends were cut back, 3 bases at V and 0 bases at J, with 8 bases in the middle. The CDR3 is 15 amino acids. Germline V gives CDR1 SGHTA, CDR2 FQGNSA. CDR3 coding DNA: TGTGCCAGCAGCTTGAGGACAGCGAACACCGGGGAGCTGTTTTTT. It yields the protein CASSLRTANTGELFF.

The chain combines TRBV5-5 with TRBJ2-5; 10 nucleotides agree with TRBD2. Germline CDR1 and CDR2: SGHKS and YYEKEE (reference sequence). Germline trimming cut 4 bases from V and 4 bases from J; bases unmatched to any gene: 7. CDR3 length: 15 residues. CDR3 nucleotides: TGTGCCAGCAGCCAAGAGCGGGGGGGCCCAGAGACCCAGTACTTC. Translating it yields CASSQERGGPETQYF.

A few counts support this clone. The V call is TRBV3-1 (or the pseudogene TRBV3-2), the J call TRBJ1-2; no firm D call. V was cut by 3 bases and J by 6 bases, with 11 bases left in between. Germline V gene data show CDR1 as LGHDT and CDR2 as YNNKEL (reference sequence). CDR3 size: 13 residues. In nucleotides, the CDR3 is TGTGCCAGCAGCCAGACGCGGAGTCATGGCTACACCTTC. Its protein is CASSQTRSHGYTF.

This clone has just a few counts. V usage is TRBV30 and J usage is TRBJ2-7; perhaps TRBD2 as D (6 bases). The CDR3 runs 14 residues. The V gene lost 2 bases and the J gene lost 1 base, with 12 bases spanning the gap. The germline V gene encodes CDR1 GTSNPN and CDR2 SVGIG (reference sequence). The chain's CDR3 is CAWSFGGGSYEQYF. The CDR3 bases are TGTGCCTGGAGTTTCGGGGGAGGATCCTACGAGCAGTACTTC.

V and J are TRBV12-3 or TRBV12-4 and TRBJ1-1, with D hard to call. The CDR3 runs 11 residues. Trimming removed 4 bases at V and 2 bases at J, with 2 bases between. CDR3 nucleotides: TGTGCCAGCAGTTCAAACACTGAAGCTTTCTTT. Translating gives CASSSNTEAFF.

The gene calls are TRBV21-1 and TRBJ1-2. TRBV21-1 is a documented pseudogene. This CDR3 spans 15 amino acids. Here the CDR3 reads CASSKGRVANYGYTF. DNA for the CDR3: TGTGCCAGCAGCAAAGGGAGAGTAGCTAACTATGGCTACACCTTC.

The CDR3 bases are TGTGCCAGCTCCCCCGGACAGGGGTATGGCTACACCTTC. This sequence encodes CASSPGQGYGYTF. The J gene is TRBJ1-2, the V gene TRBV18; 9 bases agree with TRBD1. This CDR3 is 13 amino acids long. V lost 6 bases, J lost 5 bases, and 4 bases stayed unmatched. The germline CDR1 and CDR2 sequences are KGHSH and LQKENI.

This sequence joins TRBV11-2 and TRBJ1-2; D might be TRBD1 (5 bases). This CDR3 has 14 residues. CDR1 SGHAT and CDR2 FQNNGV come from the germline V gene. The germline V and J ends were trimmed by 5 bases and 2 bases, with 12 bases remaining between them. The CDR3 coding sequence is TGTGCCAGCAGCCCCGGCGGGGGGAACTATGGCTACACCTTC. It yields the protein CASSPGGGNYGYTF.

The chain combines TRBV5-1 with TRBJ1-3, with TRBD1 matching 9 bases. Germline lookup yields CDR1 SGHRS and CDR2 YFSETQ. J gave up 0 bases and V 6 bases, and 4 bases lay outside the gene matches. The CDR3 covers 15 residues. CDR3 in amino acids: CASKGQGISGNTIYF. The CDR3 nucleotides are TGCGCCAGCAAGGGACAGGGCATCTCTGGAAACACCATATATTTT.

V gene TRBV20-1 combines with J gene TRBJ2-7; TRBD1 matches at 9 bases. Trimming cost V 3 bases and J 6 bases; bases outside gene matches: 9. Germline-derived CDR1 and CDR2 are DFQATT and SNEGSKA (reference sequence). The CDR3 contains 14 residues. CDR3 amino acids: CSASVGQGWGEQYF. As DNA, the CDR3 is TGCAGTGCTAGTGTGGGACAGGGATGGGGCGAGCAGTACTTC.

V and J are TRBV6-6 and TRBJ2-7; D not certain. Germline loops: CDR1 MNHNY, CDR2 SVGAGI (reference sequence). With 0 bases removed from V and 4 bases from J, the gap between germline ends came to 13 bases. The CDR3 sequence is 15 residues long. The CDR3 region has the DNA TGTGCCAGCAGTTACTCCTATCTTACCCTATACGAGCAGTACTTC. Its translation: CASSYSYLTLYEQYF.

This clone was detected a few times. The chain couples TRBV15 to TRBJ1-2; 8 nucleotides line up with TRBD1. Germline CDR1 reads LNHNV; CDR2 reads YYDKDF (reference sequence). The CDR3 length is 13 residues. Losses at the gene ends were 11 bases for V and 2 bases for J; bases not matched to a gene: 7. CDR3 DNA sequence: TGTGCCGCAAGCAGGGGGCAAAACTATGGCTACACCTTC. Translated, it gives CAASRGQNYGYTF. The complete variable domain, with remaining parts taken from reference TRBV15 and TRBJ1-2, reads DAMVIQNPRYQVTQFGKPVTLSCSQTLNHNVMYWYQQKSSQAPKLLFHYYDKDFNNEADTPDNFQSRRPNTSFCFLDIRSPGLGDTAMYLCAASRGQNYGYTFGSGTRLTVV.